The TCR beta chain under discussion was sequenced for a study of T cells after somatic rescue of genetic block. Sequenced by immunoSEQ multiplex PCR; TCRdb stores in-frame clones only, minus some. The data show 45,000 to 55,000 clones, with roughly 96% seen just once and 0.075% to 0.1% held by the top ten. J gave up 5 bases and V 4 bases, and 6 bases lay outside the gene matches. This CDR3 spans 14 amino acids. CDR1 and CDR2 from the germline V gene are SGHDT and YYEEEE. Sequenced material: peripheral blood mononuclear cells (PBMCs). The clonotype comes from a child under three years old. This sequence joins TRBV5-6 and TRBJ2-5, with 9 bases fitting TRBD1. CDR3 sequence: CASSPGTGRETQYF. As DNA, the CDR3 is TGTGCCAGCAGCCCCGGGACAGGGCGCGAGACCCAGTACTTC.